Following are 18 T cell receptor beta chains from one sample sequenced in a study of breast tumors, draining lymph nodes, adjacent tissues. The lymph nodes were axillary draining lymph nodes from breast cancer patients. TCRdb independently ran MiXCR on the multiplex PCR reads; one entry per CDR3 protein. The sample shows 250,000 or so distinct CDR3 sequences, 30% of them seen only once. Sequencing input: axillary lymph node tissue. The receptors stem from a female donor with breast cancer. Some clones in this sample may be carry-over from other donors' samples.

The chain has TRBV10-3 and TRBJ1-1; a weak D match, TRBD1 (6 bases). From germline, CDR1 is ENHRY and CDR2 SYGVKD. The CDR3 runs 14 residues. The V gene lost 4 bases and the J gene lost 5 bases, with 14 bases spanning the gap. CDR3 DNA sequence: TGTGCCATCAGTGGGCGGGGGGCGGATACTGAAGCTTTCTTT. Translated, it gives CAISGRGADTEAFF.

This clonotype was picked up many times. V is TRBV20-1 and J is TRBJ1-5, with D perhaps TRBD1 (6 bases). CDR3 length equals 13 residues. The germline V and J ends were trimmed by 1 base and 6 bases, with 10 bases remaining between them. CDR1 is DFQATT and CDR2 is SNEGSKA in the germline V gene (reference sequence). CDR3 DNA: TGCAGTGCTAGAGCCAGGGGTGGTCAGCCCCAGCATTTT. Its protein is CSARARGGQPQHF.

The J gene is TRBJ1-2, the V gene TRBV28; D unresolved. The CDR3 covers 13 residues. From germline, CDR1 is MDHEN and CDR2 SYDVKM. V lost 2 bases and J lost 4, with 8 bases in between. The CDR3 bases are TGTGCCAGCAGTTTACATCAGTTCTATGGCTACACCTTC. Translation gives CASSLHQFYGYTF.

Regarding this clonotype: A read error may explain this, as a much larger clone is one base away. The rearrangement joins TRBV30 to TRBJ2-7; TRBD1 matches 7 bases. The CDR3 contains 13 residues. Germline V CDR1 and CDR2: GTSNPN, SVGIG (reference sequence). Trimming cost V 5 bases and J 4 bases; bases outside gene matches: 8. CDR3 nucleotide sequence: TGTGCCTGGGGACCAAAACAGGGGTACGAGCAGTACTTC. Its protein is CAWGPKQGYEQYF.

Details on this clonotype: A much more abundant neighbour one base away suggests this may be a read error. The J gene is TRBJ2-3, the V gene TRBV11-2, with D tentatively TRBD2 (7 bases). CDR1 is SGHAT, CDR2 FQNNGV, per germline. This CDR3 region has 15 residues. The CDR3 loop reads CASSSRAGQFITQCF. The CDR3 DNA follows: TGTGCCAGCAGCTCTCGAGCGGGACAATTTATTACGCAGTGTTTT.

This clonotype has at least ten counts. The rearrangement uses TRBV15 and TRBJ1-5; D is unresolved. V was shortened by 5 bases and J by 9 bases, with 11 bases between the two germline ends. The CDR3 is 12 amino acids. CDR1 LNHNV and CDR2 YYDKDF come from the germline V gene (reference sequence). The CDR3, as DNA: TGTGCCACCAGCCTCCCCGAGGCGCCCCAGCATTTT. It specifies CATSLPEAPQHF. Looking up the rest from reference TRBV15 and TRBJ1-5 gives the full variable domain: DAMVIQNPRYQVTQFGKPVTLSCSQTLNHNVMYWYQQKSSQAPKLLFHYYDKDFNNEADTPDNFQSRRPNTSFCFLDIRSPGLGDTAMYLCATSLPEAPQHFGDGTRLSIL.

As to this clonotype: It may be a read error: a sequence one base away is much more abundant. The chain joins TRBV5-1 to TRBJ2-2; D is unclear. Germline V gene lookup returns CDR1 SGHRS and CDR2 YFSETQ. The V end was cut by 0 bases, the J end by 6 bases, with 18 bases between. The CDR3 loop spans 17 amino acids. CDR3 sequence reads: CASSLALRQRDSGELFF. As DNA, the CDR3 is TGCGCCAGCAGCTTGGCCTTGAGACAAAGAGATTCCGGGGAGCTGTTTTTT.

This clonotype was observed at least ten times. The chain is built from TRBV30 and TRBJ1-2, with 9 bases identical to TRBD1. CDR1 and CDR2 from the germline V gene are GTSNPN and SVGIG (reference sequence). CDR3 length: 13 residues. The chain's CDR3 is CAATGGDNYGYTF. The CDR3 DNA is TGTGCTGCCACAGGGGGCGATAACTATGGCTACACCTTC.

In regard to this clonotype: One end of the junction varies from germline; a read error may be responsible. The chain joins TRBV29-1 to TRBJ1-2, with 7 bases that match TRBD1. This CDR3 comprises 11 residues. Germline assignment: CDR1 SQVTM and CDR2 ANQGSEA. The CDR3, as DNA: TGCAGCATTGACAGGGTCGGAGGCTACACCTTC. Amino acid sequence: CSIDRVGGYTF. Variable domain in full (rest from reference TRBV29-1 and TRBJ1-2): SAVISQKPSRDICQRGTSLTIQCQVDSQVTMMFWYRQQPGQSLTLIATANQGSEATYESGFVIDKFPISRPNLTFSTLTVSNMSPEDSSIYLCSIDRVGGYTFGSGTRLTVV.

About this clonotype itself: Sequence at one end of the junction differs from germline and may be a read error. The DNA of the CDR3 is TGTGCCTGCAGTGCCCCTAGCGAGGAGGGCTACGAGCAGTACTTC. Translated: CACSAPSEEGYEQYF. This chain joins TRBV2 and TRBJ2-7; perhaps TRBD2 as D (6 bases). Germline CDR1 SNHLY, CDR2 FYNNEI. The CDR3 is 15 amino acids.

For this clonotype: No conserved phenylalanine or tryptophan ends this CDR3, so it is likely a read error. This chain connects TRBV29-1 to TRBJ1-3; perhaps TRBD1 as D (6 bases). Germline V CDR1 and CDR2: SQVTM, ANQGSEA. The CDR3 is made up of 14 amino acids. V was clipped by 3 bases and J by 4 bases, with 13 bases between them. CDR3 residues: CSVDGGPSGNTIYL. Written as DNA, the CDR3 is TGCAGCGTTGATGGGGGGCCGTCAGGAAACACCATATATCTC.

The rearrangement joins TRBV19 to TRBJ1-5; 7 bases fit TRBD1. CDR1 and CDR2 (germline): LNHDA, SQIVND (reference sequence). V was clipped by 5 bases and J by 4 bases; unmatched bases: 14. The CDR3 loop spans 17 amino acids. The DNA for the CDR3 is TGTGCCAGTAGTCTACGACAGGGTGTCCACGAAAATCAGCCCCAGCATTTT. It specifies CASSLRQGVHENQPQHF. Using reference TRBV19 and TRBJ1-5 for the parts outside the CDR3, the full variable domain is DGGITQSPKYLFRKEGQNVTLSCEQNLNHDAMYWYRQDPGQGLRLIYYSQIVNDFQKGDIAEGYSVSREKKESFPLTVTSAQKNPTAFYLCASSLRQGVHENQPQHFGDGTRLSIL.

This clonotype was observed many times. The rearrangement uses TRBV7-3 and TRBJ1-6, with 10 bases fitting TRBD1. V trimming: 5 bases; J trimming: 2 bases; junction bases outside the gene matches: 12. The germline V gene has CDR1 SGHTA and CDR2 FQGTGA. This CDR3 has 19 amino acids. The CDR3 bases are TGTGCCAGCAGCCGGACAGGGGGTTCGGGCCCCACCTATAATTCACCCCTCCACTTT. It is translated as CASSRTGGSGPTYNSPLHF. Using reference TRBV7-3 and TRBJ1-6 for the parts outside the CDR3, the full variable domain is GAGVSQTPSNKVTEKGKYVELRCDPISGHTALYWYRQSLGQGPEFLIYFQGTGAADDSGLPNDRFFAVRPEGSVSTLKIQRTERGDSAVYLCASSRTGGSGPTYNSPLHFGNGTRLTVT.

This clonotype was seen at least ten times. The chain has TRBV20-1 and TRBJ2-2, with TRBD2 matching over 8 bases. This CDR3 has 14 amino acids. Germline CDR1 reads DFQATT; CDR2 reads SNEGSKA (reference sequence). The trim removed 6 bases at V and 4 bases at J, leaving 7 bases unmatched. CDR3 DNA: TGCAGTGCGGACGGCGGGAGGAGCACCGGGGAGCTGTTTTTT. The encoded protein is CSADGGRSTGELFF.

Comment on this clonotype: This may arise from a read error, as a much more abundant clone is one base away. This rearrangement joins TRBV6-4 to TRBJ1-3, with TRBD1 matching over 7 bases. The CDR3 length is 15 residues. Germline trimming cut 5 bases from V and 3 bases from J; bases unmatched to any gene: 7. Per the germline V gene, CDR1 is MRHNA and CDR2 is SNTAGT. CDR3 residues: CASSRHRGRGNTIYF. The CDR3 nucleotides are TGTGCCAGCAGTCGCCACAGGGGTCGTGGAAACACCATATATTTT.

This clonotype was observed at least ten times. The chain combines TRBV19 with TRBJ1-2; 7 bases are shared with TRBD1. V was clipped by 6 bases and J by 0 bases; unmatched bases: 10. Germline-derived CDR1 and CDR2 are LNHDA and SQIVND (reference sequence). The CDR3 runs 16 residues. The CDR3, as DNA: TGTGCCAGTAGCCCGCTACAGGGGCCGGCTAACTATGGCTACACCTTC. Translation: CASSPLQGPANYGYTF.

This clonotype was seen repeatedly, ten times or more. The chain joins TRBV19 to TRBJ1-5, with 8 bases lining up with TRBD1. Trimming at V came to 10 bases and at J to 7 bases, leaving 15 bases not matched to a gene. The CDR3 extends over 15 amino acids. Germline CDR1 reads LNHDA; CDR2 reads SQIVND (reference sequence). This CDR3 is CAILEPRGLRQPQHF. As DNA, the CDR3 is TGTGCCATTCTGGAACCCAGGGGGCTTAGGCAGCCCCAGCATTTT.

This clonotype showed up many times. The chain recombines TRBV15 with TRBJ2-2; D uncertain. The CDR3 runs 14 residues. Germline-derived CDR1 and CDR2 are LNHNV and YYDKDF (reference sequence). The V gene lost 3 bases and the J gene lost 6 bases, with 11 bases spanning the gap. The CDR3 loop is CATSSPLGSGELFF. CDR3 coding DNA: TGTGCCACCAGCAGCCCCCTAGGTTCCGGGGAGCTGTTTTTT.